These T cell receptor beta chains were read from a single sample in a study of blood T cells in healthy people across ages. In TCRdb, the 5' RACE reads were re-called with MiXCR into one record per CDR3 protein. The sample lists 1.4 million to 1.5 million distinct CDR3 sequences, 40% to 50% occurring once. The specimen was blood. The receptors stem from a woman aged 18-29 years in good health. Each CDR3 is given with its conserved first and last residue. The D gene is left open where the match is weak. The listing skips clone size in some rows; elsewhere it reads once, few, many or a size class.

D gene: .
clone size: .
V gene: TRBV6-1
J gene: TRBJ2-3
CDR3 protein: CASSVSGGDTQYF
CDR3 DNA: TGTGCCAGCAGTGTCTCAGGGGGGGATACGCAGTATTTT

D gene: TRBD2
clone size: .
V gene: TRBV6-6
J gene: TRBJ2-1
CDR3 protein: CASSYGREAYNEQFF
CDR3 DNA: TGTGCCAGCAGTTACGGGCGGGAGGCCTACAATGAGCAGTTCTTC

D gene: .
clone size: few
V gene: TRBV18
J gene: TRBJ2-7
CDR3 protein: CARHHDGEHEQYF
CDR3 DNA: TGTGCCAGACACCACGACGGGGAACACGAGCAGTACTTC

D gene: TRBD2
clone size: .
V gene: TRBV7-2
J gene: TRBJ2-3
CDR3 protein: CASSPVWWSSGRADTQYF
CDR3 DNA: TGTGCCAGCAGCCCGGTTTGGTGGTCTAGCGGGAGGGCCGATACGCAGTATTTT

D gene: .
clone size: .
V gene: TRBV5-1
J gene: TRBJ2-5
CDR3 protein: CASSLDLAQETQYF
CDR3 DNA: TGCGCCAGCAGCTTGGACCTAGCACAAGAGACCCAGTACTTC

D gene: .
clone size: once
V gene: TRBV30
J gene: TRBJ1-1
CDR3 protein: CAWSVSRANTEAFF
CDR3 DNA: TGTGCCTGGAGTGTAAGCAGGGCGAACACTGAAGCTTTCTTT

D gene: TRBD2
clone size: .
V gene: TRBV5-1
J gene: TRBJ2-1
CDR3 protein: CASSPPSGSLYNEQFF
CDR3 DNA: TGCGCCAGCAGCCCCCCTAGCGGAAGCCTCTACAATGAGCAGTTCTTC

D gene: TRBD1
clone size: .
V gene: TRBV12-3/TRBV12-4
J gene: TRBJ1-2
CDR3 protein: CASSVRTGDYDYTF
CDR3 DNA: TGTGCCAGCAGTGTACGGACAGGGGACTATGACTACACCTTC

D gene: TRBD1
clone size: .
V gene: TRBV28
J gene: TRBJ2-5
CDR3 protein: CASSQTGAPGKTQYF
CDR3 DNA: TGTGCCAGCAGTCAGACAGGGGCCCCAGGGAAGACCCAGTACTTC

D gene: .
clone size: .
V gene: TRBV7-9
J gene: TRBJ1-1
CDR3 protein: CASSFSKAGDTEAFF
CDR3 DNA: TGTGCCAGCAGTTTTAGTAAGGCCGGGGACACTGAAGCTTTCTTT

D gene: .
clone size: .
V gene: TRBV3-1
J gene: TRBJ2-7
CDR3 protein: CASSPGVSPPEQYF
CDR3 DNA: TGTGCCAGCAGCCCGGGAGTGTCTCCCCCTGAGCAGTACTTC

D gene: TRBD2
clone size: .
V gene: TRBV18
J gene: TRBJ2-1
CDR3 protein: CASPGSGSLYNEQFF
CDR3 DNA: TGTGCCAGCCCAGGTAGCGGGAGTTTGTACAATGAGCAGTTCTTC

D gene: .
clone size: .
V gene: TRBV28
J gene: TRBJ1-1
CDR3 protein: CASSPQGGANTEAFF
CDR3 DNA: TGTGCCAGCAGTCCCCAGGGAGGAGCGAACACTGAAGCTTTCTTT

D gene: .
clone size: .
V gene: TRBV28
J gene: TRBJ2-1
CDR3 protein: CASSQYRGGNYEQFF
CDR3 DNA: TGTGCCAGCAGTCAGTACAGGGGGGGAAACTACGAGCAGTTCTTC

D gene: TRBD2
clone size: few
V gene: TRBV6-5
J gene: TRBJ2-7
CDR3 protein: CASSLSGGAREQYF
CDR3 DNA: TGTGCCAGCAGCCTTAGCGGGGGGGCGAGAGAGCAGTACTTC

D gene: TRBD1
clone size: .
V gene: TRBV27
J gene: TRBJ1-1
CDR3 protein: CASISRGEDTEAFF
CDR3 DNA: TGTGCCAGCATTAGCAGGGGGGAAGACACTGAAGCTTTCTTT

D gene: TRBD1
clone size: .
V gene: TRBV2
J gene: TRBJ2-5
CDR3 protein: CASSEGQVIQETQYF
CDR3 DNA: TGTGCCAGCAGCGAAGGACAGGTGATCCAAGAGACCCAGTACTTC

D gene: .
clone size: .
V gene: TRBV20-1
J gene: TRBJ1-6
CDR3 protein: CSGIPLSSYNSPLHF
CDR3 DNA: TGCAGTGGGATACCCCTGAGCTCCTATAATTCACCCCTCCACTTT

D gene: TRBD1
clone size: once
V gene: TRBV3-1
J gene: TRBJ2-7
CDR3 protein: CASSPQGIGRYEQYF
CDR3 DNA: TGTGCCAGCAGCCCACAGGGGATTGGCAGGTACGAGCAGTACTTC

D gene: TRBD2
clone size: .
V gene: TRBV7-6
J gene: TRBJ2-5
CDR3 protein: CASSLASTSGSKTQYF
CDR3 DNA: TGTGCCAGCAGCTTAGCTTCAACTAGCGGGAGTAAGACCCAGTACTTC

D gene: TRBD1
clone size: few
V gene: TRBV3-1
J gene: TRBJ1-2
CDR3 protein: CASSPVGQAAHGYTF
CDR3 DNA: TGTGCCAGCAGCCCCGTGGGACAGGCAGCACATGGCTACACCTTC

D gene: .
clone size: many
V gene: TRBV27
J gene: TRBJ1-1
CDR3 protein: CASSLMGDTEAFF
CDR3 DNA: TGTGCCAGCAGTTTAATGGGGGACACTGAAGCTTTCTTT

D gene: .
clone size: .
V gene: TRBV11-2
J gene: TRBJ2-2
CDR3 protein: CASSLMGYRNTGELFF
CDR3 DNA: TGTGCCAGCAGCTTAATGGGATACCGAAACACCGGGGAGCTGTTTTTT

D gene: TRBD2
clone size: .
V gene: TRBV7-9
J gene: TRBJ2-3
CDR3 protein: CANSLAGAEDTQYF
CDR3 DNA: TGTGCCAACAGCTTAGCGGGAGCAGAAGATACGCAGTATTTT

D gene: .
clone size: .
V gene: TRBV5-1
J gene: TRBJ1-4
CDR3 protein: CASSSAGSFNEKLFF
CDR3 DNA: TGCGCCAGCAGCTCGGCCGGGTCCTTTAATGAAAAACTGTTTTTT

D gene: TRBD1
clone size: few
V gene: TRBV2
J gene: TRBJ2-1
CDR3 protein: CASSPEGTGGNNEQFF
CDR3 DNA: TGTGCCAGCAGCCCAGAGGGGACAGGGGGGAACAATGAGCAGTTCTTC

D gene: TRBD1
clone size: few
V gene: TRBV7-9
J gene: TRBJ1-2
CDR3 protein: CASSLSAAGTGHGYTF
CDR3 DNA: TGTGCCAGCAGCTTAAGTGCCGCTGGGACAGGACATGGCTACACCTTC

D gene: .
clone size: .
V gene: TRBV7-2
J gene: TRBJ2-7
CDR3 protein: CASSKGRGTYNEQYF
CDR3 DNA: TGTGCCAGCAGCAAGGGACGAGGCACCTACAATGAGCAGTACTTC

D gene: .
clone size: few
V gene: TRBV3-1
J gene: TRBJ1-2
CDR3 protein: CASSQEFLGGTNYGYTF
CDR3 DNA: TGTGCCAGCAGCCAAGAATTCTTGGGAGGGACTAACTATGGCTACACCTTC

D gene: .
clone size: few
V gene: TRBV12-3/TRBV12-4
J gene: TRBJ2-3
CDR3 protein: CASSRLQTDTQYF
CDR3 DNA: TGTGCCAGCAGCAGACTACAAACAGATACGCAGTATTTT

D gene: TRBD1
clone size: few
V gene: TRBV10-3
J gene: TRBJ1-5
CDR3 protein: CAISTGQGDQPQHF
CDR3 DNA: TGTGCCATCAGCACTGGACAGGGCGATCAGCCCCAGCATTTT

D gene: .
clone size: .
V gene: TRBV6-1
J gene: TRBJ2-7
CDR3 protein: CASSEIQGPAYEQYF
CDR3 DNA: TGTGCCAGCAGTGAAATCCAGGGGCCCGCCTACGAGCAGTACTTC

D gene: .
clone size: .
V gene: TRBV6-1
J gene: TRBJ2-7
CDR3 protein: CASSEKGREQYF
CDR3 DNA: TGTGCCAGCAGTGAAAAAGGGCGCGAGCAGTACTTC

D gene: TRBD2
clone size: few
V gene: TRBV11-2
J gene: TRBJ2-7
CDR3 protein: CASSLGPSGSLEQYF
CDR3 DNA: TGTGCCAGCAGCTTAGGTCCTAGCGGGAGTCTCGAGCAGTACTTC

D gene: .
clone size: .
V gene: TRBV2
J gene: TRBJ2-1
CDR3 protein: CASSVSGSYNGQFF
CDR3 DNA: TGTGCCAGCAGTGTCTCAGGTTCCTACAATGGGCAGTTCTTC

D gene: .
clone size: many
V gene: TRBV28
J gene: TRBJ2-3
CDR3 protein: CASSLTHTDTQYF
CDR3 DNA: TGTGCCAGCAGCCTCACCCATACTGATACGCAGTATTTT

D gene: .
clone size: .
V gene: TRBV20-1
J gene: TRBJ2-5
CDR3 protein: CSAKSARVGETQYF
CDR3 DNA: TGCAGTGCTAAGAGCGCCCGGGTCGGAGAGACCCAGTACTTC

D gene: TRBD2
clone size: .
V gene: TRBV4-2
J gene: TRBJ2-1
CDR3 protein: CASSQARLAGVGDEQFF
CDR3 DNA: TGTGCCAGCAGCCAAGCGCGACTAGCGGGAGTAGGCGATGAGCAGTTCTTC

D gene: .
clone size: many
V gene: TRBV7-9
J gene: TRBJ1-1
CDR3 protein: CASSFMNTEAFF
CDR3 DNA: TGTGCCAGCAGCTTTATGAACACTGAAGCTTTCTTT

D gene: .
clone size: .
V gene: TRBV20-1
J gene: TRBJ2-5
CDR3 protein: CSASVFGGGQRETQYF
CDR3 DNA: TGCAGTGCTAGTGTCTTCGGGGGGGGACAGAGGGAGACCCAGTACTTC

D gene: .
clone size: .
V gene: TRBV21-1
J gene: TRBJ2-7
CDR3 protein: CASSPPRTRRFLGQYF
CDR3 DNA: TGTGCCAGCAGCCCCCCAAGGACAAGGCGGTTTCTCGGGCAGTACTTC

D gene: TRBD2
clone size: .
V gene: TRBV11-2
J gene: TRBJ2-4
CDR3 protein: CASSLGLIGLAPSRENIQYF
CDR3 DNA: TGTGCCAGCAGCTTAGGGCTCATAGGACTAGCCCCAAGTAGGGAAAACATTCAGTACTTC

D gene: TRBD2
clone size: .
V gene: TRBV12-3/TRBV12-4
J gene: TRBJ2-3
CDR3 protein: CASSPSSGRGSDTQYF
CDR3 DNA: TGTGCCAGCAGTCCGAGCTCCGGGAGGGGGTCAGATACGCAGTATTTT

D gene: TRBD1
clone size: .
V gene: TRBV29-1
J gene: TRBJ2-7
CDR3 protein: CSVAARPGGSYEQYF
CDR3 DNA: TGCAGCGTTGCGGCCCGGCCAGGGGGTTCCTACGAGCAGTACTTC

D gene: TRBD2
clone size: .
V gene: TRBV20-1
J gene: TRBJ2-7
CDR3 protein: CSAPRLAGDYEQYF
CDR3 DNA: TGCAGTGCTCCACGACTAGCGGGGGACTACGAGCAGTACTTC

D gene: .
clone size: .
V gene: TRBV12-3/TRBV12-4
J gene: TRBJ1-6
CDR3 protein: CASRKGTVNSPLHF
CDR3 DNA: TGTGCCAGCAGGAAAGGGACGGTTAATTCACCCCTCCACTTT

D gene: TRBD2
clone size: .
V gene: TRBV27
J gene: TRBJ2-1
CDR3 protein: CASRKMGLAGYNEQFF
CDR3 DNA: TGTGCCAGCAGGAAGATGGGACTAGCGGGGTACAATGAGCAGTTCTTC

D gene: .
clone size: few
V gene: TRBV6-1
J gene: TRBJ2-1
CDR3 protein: CASSESPYEQFF
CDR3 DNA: TGTGCCAGCAGTGAAAGTCCTTATGAGCAGTTCTTC

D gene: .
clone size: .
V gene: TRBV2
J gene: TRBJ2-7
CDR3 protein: CASSGVGASETTYEQYF
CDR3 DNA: TGTGCCAGCAGTGGGGTCGGGGCTAGCGAGACAACCTACGAGCAGTACTTC